Sequencing of this T cell receptor (beta chain) was carried out in a study of shared clonotypes between healthy human individuals. Study results and limitations: Relative to clonotypes present in all four donors, those not shared had lower generation probabilities. Researchers sampled blood only, noting tissue repertoires likely differ. It was the few donors that limited the genetic and exposure-history diversity represented.

The sorted-subset replicate PCRs were given around 0.2 ug DNA, which is 27,000 or so T cell genomes. Clones were sequenced by immunoSEQ multiplex PCR, and TCRdb holds only the in-frame ones, with some missing. The sample holds approximately 1.9 million clones, just under 95% seen once. The V end was cut by 3 bases, the J end by 7 bases, with 3 bases between. Germline V gene lookup returns CDR1 SNHLY and CDR2 FYNNEI. CDR3 length: 11 residues. To note about this clone: Its antigen is as yet unknown.

Naive CD8 cells lacked CD45RO and underwent positive selection for CCR7, leaving out terminally differentiated effector memory CD45RA+ cells. Sample: naive CD8+ T cells from PBMCs. This receptor was obtained from a man aged 18 to 30 in good health. Some clones in this sample may be carry-over from other donors' samples. The rearrangement links TRBV2 to TRBJ1-4; D gene uncertain. The CDR3 region is CASSEVEKLFF. In nucleotides, the CDR3 is TGTGCCAGCAGTGAGGTTGAAAAACTGTTTTTT.